A selection of T cell receptor beta chains follows, all from one sample in a study of T cells in Graves' hyperthyroidism and ophthalmopathy. TCRdb independently ran MiXCR on the multiplex PCR reads; one entry per CDR3 protein. The table shows about 720,000 distinct CDR3 sequences, with roughly 17% occurring only once. The sequenced sample was blood. The receptor set was obtained from a man younger than 30 with Graves' hyperthyroidism. CDR3s include the opening cysteine and the closing phenylalanine or tryptophan. D genes are given only for firm matches.

J,V,D,CDR3
TRBJ1-2,TRBV4-1,NA,CASSQGPRGVKRVYGYTF
TRBJ1-1,TRBV28,TRBD1,CASSLGGQGNTEAFF
TRBJ2-7,TRBV19,NA,CASSIAATYEQYF
TRBJ2-7,TRBV6-5,NA,CASSYAVDSYEQYF
TRBJ2-5,TRBV7-6,NA,CASSLGGLRGETQYF
TRBJ1-2,TRBV3-1,NA,CASTPTEVNYGYTF
TRBJ2-7,TRBV28,NA,CASSPLDVDKSYEQYF
TRBJ1-3,TRBV12-3/TRBV12-4,NA,CASNGDSDAGNTIYF
TRBJ2-7,TRBV29-1,TRBD2,CSVEGVSASGSSYEQYF
TRBJ2-7,TRBV7-9,NA,CASSLASGGSSYEQYF
TRBJ1-4,TRBV28,TRBD1,CASRQTGKNEKLFF
TRBJ1-1,TRBV12-3/TRBV12-4,NA,CASTSPILDEAFF
TRBJ1-1,TRBV2,NA,CASNQVTEAFF
TRBJ1-2,TRBV11-2,TRBD1,CASSLLGSRTGSDGYTF
TRBJ2-5,TRBV10-3,NA,CAISEAGGTQYF
TRBJ1-2,TRBV6-2/TRBV6-3,TRBD1,CASSTDRGLDGYTF
TRBJ2-4,TRBV6-5,NA,CASRYHGENIQYF
TRBJ2-3,TRBV18,NA,CVSSSTDTQYF
TRBJ2-2,TRBV28,NA,CATSGAYTGELFF
TRBJ2-1,TRBV4-1,NA,CASSQGWFNEQFF
TRBJ2-7,TRBV7-2,NA,CASSSSRFSYEQYF
TRBJ2-7,TRBV5-1,NA,CATGGDLGGEQYF
TRBJ2-5,TRBV3-1,NA,CASSPRGLRQETQYF
TRBJ2-3,TRBV12-3/TRBV12-4,TRBD2,CASDPSGRTDTQYF
TRBJ2-7,TRBV6-1,NA,CASSEMVAEPYEQYF
TRBJ1-1,TRBV10-3,TRBD1,CAIRGTGGANTEAFF
TRBJ2-1,TRBV14,NA,CASSQETALGSGNEQFF
TRBJ1-1,TRBV3-1,NA,CASSQGRGEAFF
TRBJ1-5,TRBV20-1,NA,CSARPPIITSNQPQHF
TRBJ2-7,TRBV28,NA,CASSPISRVHEQYF
TRBJ1-2,TRBV11-1,NA,CASSPANEFLNYGYTF
TRBJ1-1,TRBV4-1,NA,CASSQESHNEAFF
TRBJ2-1,TRBV20-1,NA,CSARAPLRGSNEQFF
TRBJ2-3,TRBV18,TRBD2,CASSLLAGVTDTQYF
TRBJ2-7,TRBV28,NA,CASRLGLLYYEQYF
TRBJ1-3,TRBV2,NA,CASIQDTINTIYF
TRBJ2-3,TRBV6-2/TRBV6-3,TRBD2,CASSSSILAGVGDTQYF
TRBJ2-4,TRBV13,NA,CASTRLRGAGAKNIQYF
TRBJ2-3,TRBV24-1,NA,CATSDSPLASTDTQYF
TRBJ2-2,TRBV28,TRBD2,CASSTSGGLVTGELFF
TRBJ1-2,TRBV19,TRBD1,CASSKDRGNYGYTF
TRBJ2-7,TRBV28,NA,CASSSGTLDPPEQYF
TRBJ2-1,TRBV27,NA,CASRRTFYNEQFF
TRBJ2-3,TRBV5-1,NA,CASRSGPSTDTQYF
TRBJ2-3,TRBV7-9,NA,CASSKNGQGLGMDTQYF
TRBJ2-7,TRBV25-1,TRBD1,CASSDRTGRYEQYF
TRBJ1-2,TRBV4-3,TRBD1,CASSQVWDRGNYGYTF
TRBJ2-7,TRBV12-3/TRBV12-4,TRBD2,CASSWGLAGDHEQYF
TRBJ2-7,TRBV29-1,NA,CSVEGGPLNNDEQYF
TRBJ2-1,TRBV20-1,TRBD2,CSARTGRGLDEQFF
TRBJ2-5,TRBV10-3,TRBD2,CASSDGAGGPRGTQYF
TRBJ1-1,TRBV28,NA,CASSHPRNTEAFF